This T cell receptor beta chain appears in the sequencing data of a study of CD8 T cells in ankylosing spondylitis. Broader study findings: Seemingly characteristic of ankylosing spondylitis blood was a TCR beta motif consisting of about 8 highly homologous variants.

TCRdb independently ran MiXCR on the 5' RACE reads; one entry per CDR3 protein. The data contain roughly 240,000 distinct CDR3 sequences, 30% to 40% of them singletons. The CDR3 has 14 residues. The V gene end was trimmed by 2 bases and the J gene end by 0 bases; junction bases not matched to a gene: 1. A few counts support this clonotype. Its matching antigen is unknown. The sequence was collected from a male donor with ankylosing spondylitis or in good health (not recorded which). The material sequenced was blood, either unsorted or a sorted T cell fraction (not recorded which). J is TRBJ2-7 and V is TRBV12-3 or TRBV12-4, with TRBD1 matching over 7 bases. DNA of the CDR3: TGTGCCAGCAGTTTAACAGGGGCCTCCTACGAGCAGTACTTC. Amino acid sequence: CASSLTGASYEQYF.